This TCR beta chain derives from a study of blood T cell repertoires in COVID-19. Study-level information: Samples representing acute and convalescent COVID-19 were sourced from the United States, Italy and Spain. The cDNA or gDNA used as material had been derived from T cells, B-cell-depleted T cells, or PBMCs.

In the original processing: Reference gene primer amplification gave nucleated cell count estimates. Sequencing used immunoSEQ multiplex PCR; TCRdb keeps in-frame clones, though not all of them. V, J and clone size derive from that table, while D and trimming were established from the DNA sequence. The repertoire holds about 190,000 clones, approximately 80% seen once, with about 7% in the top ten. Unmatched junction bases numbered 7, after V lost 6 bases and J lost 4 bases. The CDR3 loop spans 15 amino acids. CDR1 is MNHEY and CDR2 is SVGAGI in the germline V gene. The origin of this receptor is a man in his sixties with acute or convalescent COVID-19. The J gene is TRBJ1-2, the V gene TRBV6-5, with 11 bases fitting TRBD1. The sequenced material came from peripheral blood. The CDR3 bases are TGTGCCAGCAGCCCCGCCGGGACAGGGGGCTATGGCTACACCTTC. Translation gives CASSPAGTGGYGYTF.